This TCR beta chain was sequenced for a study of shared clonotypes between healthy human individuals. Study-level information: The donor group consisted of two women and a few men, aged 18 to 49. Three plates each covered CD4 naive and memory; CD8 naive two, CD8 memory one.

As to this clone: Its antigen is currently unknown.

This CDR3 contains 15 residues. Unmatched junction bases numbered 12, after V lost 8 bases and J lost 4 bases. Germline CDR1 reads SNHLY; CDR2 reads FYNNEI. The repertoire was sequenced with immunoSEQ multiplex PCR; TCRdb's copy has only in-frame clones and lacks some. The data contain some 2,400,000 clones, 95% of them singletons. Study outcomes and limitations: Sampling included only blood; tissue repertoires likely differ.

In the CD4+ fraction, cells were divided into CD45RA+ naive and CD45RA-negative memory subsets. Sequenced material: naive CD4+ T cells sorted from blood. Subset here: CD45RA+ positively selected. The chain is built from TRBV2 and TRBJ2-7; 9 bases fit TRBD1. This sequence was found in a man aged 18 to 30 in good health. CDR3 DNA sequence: TGTGCCAGCCGGGACAGGGAGGGAGGGAAATACGAGCAGTACTTC. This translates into CASRDREGGKYEQYF.